This entry lists 18 T cell receptor beta chains sequenced from one sample in a study of cytotoxic CD8 clonotypes in ibrutinib-treated CLL. This table comes from immunoSEQ multiplex PCR, and its TCRdb copy is limited to in-frame clones, with some not included. This sample has approximately 50,000 clones; roughly 70% occur once, and the top ten carry around 43%. This specimen was PBMCs, taken after 12 months of ibrutinib treatment. The receptor set was obtained from a human donor with chronic lymphocytic leukemia.

This clone has only one observation. The gene calls are TRBV5-1 and TRBJ2-1; 7 nucleotides agree with TRBD2. Looked up from germline, CDR1 is SGHRS and CDR2 is YFSETQ. Germline trimming cut 0 bases from V and 3 bases from J; bases unmatched to any gene: 6. The CDR3 spans 16 residues. The CDR3: CASSLEGLGGYNEQFF. CDR3 nucleotides: TGCGCCAGCAGCTTGGAAGGACTAGGCGGCTACAATGAGCAGTTCTTC.

The chain employs TRBV5-4 and TRBJ2-5, with 7 bases matching TRBD1. The CDR3 is 13 amino acids. The junction had 7 bases not matched to a gene; V was cut back by 5 bases and J by 6 bases. CDR1 and CDR2 from the germline V gene are SGHNT and YYREEE (reference sequence). The CDR3 loop is CASRPDRVKTQYF. For the CDR3, the DNA is TGTGCCAGCAGGCCCGACAGGGTGAAGACCCAGTACTTC.

The rearrangement joins TRBV10-2 to TRBJ2-7; a possible D gene is TRBD2 (5 bases). Germline V gives CDR1 WSHSY, CDR2 SAAADI. Trimming cost V 6 bases and J 1 base, with 7 bases left between them. This CDR3 spans 12 amino acids. The CDR3 sequence: CASRLGSYEQYF. The CDR3 coding sequence is TGCGCCAGCAGACTAGGGTCCTACGAGCAGTACTTC.

This clone was seen a few times. The gene calls are TRBV7-2 and TRBJ2-1, with D possibly matching TRBD2 (6 bases). V shed 0 bases and J shed 7 bases, with 16 bases lying between them. From germline, CDR1 is SGHTA and CDR2 FQGNSA. This CDR3 region has 16 residues. CDR3 sequence reads: CASSLAFGGARNEQFF. The CDR3 DNA sequence: TGTGCCAGCAGCTTAGCCTTCGGAGGGGCGAGGAATGAGCAGTTCTTC.

This chain links TRBV7-9 with TRBJ2-7; weak D call: TRBD1 (6 bases). The ends were cut back, 6 bases at V and 1 base at J, with 16 bases in the middle. CDR1 is SEHNR and CDR2 is FQNEAQ in the germline V gene (reference sequence). The CDR3 is made up of 15 amino acids. The CDR3 reads CASSSDSSVSYEQYF. Here the CDR3 DNA reads TGTGCCAGCAGTTCGGACAGCAGCGTATCCTACGAGCAGTACTTC.

This sequence joins TRBV10-2 and TRBJ2-2; the match to TRBD1 covers 8 bases. Germline CDR1 reads WSHSY; CDR2 reads SAAADI. CDR3 size: 14 residues. The V gene end was trimmed by 3 bases and the J gene end by 5 bases; junction bases not matched to a gene: 2. The CDR3 bases are TGCGCCAGCAGTGACAGGGGGCTGACCGGGGAGCTGTTTTTT. It encodes CASSDRGLTGELFF.

This sequence joins TRBV5-1 and TRBJ2-1, with 13 bases identical to TRBD2. Germline V CDR1 and CDR2: SGHRS, YFSETQ. V dropped 5 bases and J dropped 11; count of bases not matched to a gene: 7. CDR3 length: 14 residues. CDR3 loop: CASSLTSGRPQQFF. In nucleotides, the CDR3 is TGCGCCAGCAGTCTGACTAGCGGGAGGCCTCAGCAGTTCTTC.

This clone has only a few counts. J is TRBJ1-1 and V is TRBV7-2; D gene uncertain. The CDR3 has 13 amino acids. Deletions cut 4 bases from V and 0 bases from J, with 6 bases between. Germline-derived CDR1 and CDR2 are SGHTA and FQGNSA. CDR3 coding DNA: TGTGCCAGCAGCTCAGTCATGAACACTGAAGCTTTCTTT. Translating gives CASSSVMNTEAFF.

V is TRBV30 and J is TRBJ2-5; D is unresolved. This CDR3 is built from 12 residues. V was trimmed by 0 bases and J by 4 bases, leaving 6 bases between them. Germline CDR1 GTSNPN, CDR2 SVGIG (reference sequence). The CDR3 region is CAWSVRGETQYF. The CDR3 DNA sequence: TGTGCCTGGAGTGTGCGCGGAGAGACCCAGTACTTC.

The rearrangement links TRBV5-1 to TRBJ2-7; 7 positions match TRBD1. The V gene end was trimmed by 3 bases and the J gene end by 5 bases; junction bases not matched to a gene: 8. Per the germline V gene, CDR1 is SGHRS and CDR2 is YFSETQ. CDR3 size: 14 residues. The CDR3 region has the DNA TGCGCCAGCAGCTGGACAGGTGGAGGTCACGAGCAGTACTTC. Its translation is CASSWTGGGHEQYF. Together with reference TRBV5-1 and TRBJ2-7, the CDR3 gives the full variable domain: KAGVTQTPRYLIKTRGQQVTLSCSPISGHRSVSWYQQTPGQGLQFLFEYFSETQRNKGNFPGRFSGRQFSNSRSEMNVSTLELGDSALYLCASSWTGGGHEQYFGPGTRLTVT.

This chain connects TRBV6-5 to TRBJ2-7; TRBD1 might be the D (5 bases). The CDR3 has 14 amino acids. V was pared by 6 bases and J by 3 bases, with 15 bases between. CDR1 and CDR2 (germline): MNHEY, SVGAGI. The CDR3 region is CASSPQGSFYEQYF. The CDR3 region has the DNA TGTGCCAGCAGCCCTCAGGGCAGCTTCTACGAGCAGTACTTC.

This chain links TRBV4-1 with TRBJ1-5; 12 bases are a match to TRBD1. This CDR3 spans 18 amino acids. The V gene's germline CDR1 is MGHRA and CDR2 YSYEKL. With V trimmed by 1 base and J by 6 bases, 10 bases remained unmatched. DNA of the CDR3: TGCGCCAGCAGCCAAGTTATCGGGACAGGGGGCGCGTCTCAGCCCCAGCATTTT. Protein: CASSQVIGTGGASQPQHF.

The J gene is TRBJ2-5, the V gene TRBV7-2; 8 nucleotides align to TRBD1. CDR1 SGHTA and CDR2 FQGNSA come from the germline V gene. V was pared by 5 bases and J by 1 base, with 15 bases of the junction left unmatched. The length of the CDR3 is 18 residues. The DNA for the CDR3 is TGTGCCAGCAGCAACCGGAGGCCACAGGACAGGGCCCAAGAGACCCAGTACTTC. This encodes CASSNRRPQDRAQETQYF. The full variable domain, completed using reference TRBV7-2 and TRBJ2-5, is GAGVSQSPSNKVTEKGKDVELRCDPISGHTALYWYRQSLGQGLEFLIYFQGNSAPDKSGLPSDRFSAERTGGSVSTLTIQRTQQEDSAVYLCASSNRRPQDRAQETQYFGPGTRLLVL.

The table lists this clone with a few counts. The rearrangement links TRBV28 to TRBJ1-5; D possibly corresponds to TRBD1 (6 bases). The length of the CDR3 is 12 residues. Germline lookup yields CDR1 MDHEN and CDR2 SYDVKM. Trimming pared 7 bases from V and 9 bases from J, leaving 13 bases between. The chain's CDR3 is CASTLPRGPQHF. The CDR3 bases are TGTGCCAGCACCCTGCCCAGGGGGCCCCAGCATTTT.

This sequence joins TRBV6-5 and TRBJ2-7; D not certain. Trimming left V 0 bases short and J 3 bases short, with 9 bases between. The length of the CDR3 is 14 residues. Germline V CDR1 and CDR2: MNHEY, SVGAGI. CDR3 region: CASSYSAVSYEQYF. The CDR3 nucleotides read TGTGCCAGCAGTTACTCGGCAGTGAGCTACGAGCAGTACTTC.

This clone was seen once. This chain links TRBV28 with TRBJ2-7, with D unclear. The CDR3 runs 10 residues. Trimming stripped 9 bases from V and 3 bases from J, with 6 bases between. CDR1 and CDR2 (germline): MDHEN, SYDVKM. For the CDR3, the DNA is TGTGCCAGTGGGAACTACGAGCAGTACTTC. It is translated as CASGNYEQYF.

This chain joins TRBV6-1 and TRBJ1-5; the D is unclear. The CDR3 is 13 amino acids. Trimming pared 4 bases from V and 8 bases from J, leaving 12 bases between. CDR1 MNHNS and CDR2 SASEGT come from the germline V gene. CDR3 amino acids: CASSGGSGEPQHF. The CDR3 bases are TGTGCCAGCAGTGGGGGATCCGGGGAGCCCCAGCATTTT.

The V and J genes are TRBV5-1 and TRBJ1-1; D is possibly TRBD1 (5 bases). Germline loops: CDR1 SGHRS, CDR2 YFSETQ. Trimming cost V 3 bases and J 1 base, with 16 bases left between them. The CDR3 has 16 residues. Here the CDR3 DNA reads TGCGCCAGCAGCTCCCGTGCGGGACGGTCGAACACTGAAGCTTTCTTT. Protein: CASSSRAGRSNTEAFF. The full variable domain, rest sourced from reference TRBV5-1 and TRBJ1-1, is KAGVTQTPRYLIKTRGQQVTLSCSPISGHRSVSWYQQTPGQGLQFLFEYFSETQRNKGNFPGRFSGRQFSNSRSEMNVSTLELGDSALYLCASSSRAGRSNTEAFFGQGTRLTVV.